Included here is one TCR beta chain sequence, with context. Its antigen remains unidentified. V was shortened by 6 bases and J by 0 bases, with 15 bases between the two germline ends. Per the germline V gene, CDR1 is KGHSH and CDR2 is LQKENI. The CDR3 length is 16 residues. The source of the sample is a study of cytomegalovirus exposure and HLA in healthy donors. Study-level results: In a later analysis, TCR beta V- and J-gene trimming was associated with a missense DCLRE1C variant. Roughly uniform sequencing depth across donors was assumed, possibly incorrectly. Association of 16,951 TCR beta sequences with HLA alleles was found at 0.05 false discovery rate in a later analysis. Indistinguishable V segments, including TRBV6-2 and TRBV6-3, were excluded.

PCR used 60 Vbeta primers and 13 Jbeta primers. The protocol was immunoSEQ multiplex PCR, while the TCRdb copy is restricted to in-frame clones and leaves out a portion. The data show some 210,000 clones, with approximately 80% seen just once and less than 4.5% held by the top ten. J is TRBJ2-1 and V is TRBV18; a weak D match, TRBD1 (5 bases). The sample taken for sequencing was PBMCs. The sequence derives from a male donor in good health and CMV-seronegative. The CDR3 loop is CASSLRQHLSYNEQFF. In DNA form, the CDR3 reads TGTGCCAGCTCCTTAAGACAGCACCTCTCCTACAATGAGCAGTTCTTC.